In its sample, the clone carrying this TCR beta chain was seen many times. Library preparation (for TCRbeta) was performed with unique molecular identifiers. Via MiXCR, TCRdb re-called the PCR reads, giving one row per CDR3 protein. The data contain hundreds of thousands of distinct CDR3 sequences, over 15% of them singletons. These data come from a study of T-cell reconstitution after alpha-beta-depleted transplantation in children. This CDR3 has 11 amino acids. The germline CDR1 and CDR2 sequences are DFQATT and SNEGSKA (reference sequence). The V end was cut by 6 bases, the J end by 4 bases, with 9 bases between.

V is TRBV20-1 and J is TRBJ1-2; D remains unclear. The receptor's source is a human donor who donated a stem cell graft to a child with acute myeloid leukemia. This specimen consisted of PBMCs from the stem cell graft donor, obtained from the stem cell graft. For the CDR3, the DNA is TGCAGTGCCCCTTGGGGCTATGGCTACACCTTC. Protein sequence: CSAPWGYGYTF.